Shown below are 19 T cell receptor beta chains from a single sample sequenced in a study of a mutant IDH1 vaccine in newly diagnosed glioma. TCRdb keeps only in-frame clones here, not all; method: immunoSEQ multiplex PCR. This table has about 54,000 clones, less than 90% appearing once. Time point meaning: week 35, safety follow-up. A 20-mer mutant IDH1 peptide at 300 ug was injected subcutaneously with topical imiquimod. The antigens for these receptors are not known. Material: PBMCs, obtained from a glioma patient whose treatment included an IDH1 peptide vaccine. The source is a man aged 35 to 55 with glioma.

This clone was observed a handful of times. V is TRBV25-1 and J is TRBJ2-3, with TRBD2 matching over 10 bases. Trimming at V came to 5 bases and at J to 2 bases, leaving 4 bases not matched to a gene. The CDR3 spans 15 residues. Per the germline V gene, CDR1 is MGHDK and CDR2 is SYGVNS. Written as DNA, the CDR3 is TGTGCCAGCAGTCGGAGCGGGAGGGTCACAGATACGCAGTATTTT. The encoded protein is CASSRSGRVTDTQYF.

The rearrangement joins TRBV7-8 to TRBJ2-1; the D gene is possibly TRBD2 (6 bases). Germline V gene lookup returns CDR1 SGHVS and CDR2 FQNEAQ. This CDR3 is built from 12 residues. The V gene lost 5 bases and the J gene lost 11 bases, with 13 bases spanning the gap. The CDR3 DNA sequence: TGTGCCAGCAGCGCGGGACTCGCCCAGCAGTTCTTC. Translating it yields CASSAGLAQQFF.

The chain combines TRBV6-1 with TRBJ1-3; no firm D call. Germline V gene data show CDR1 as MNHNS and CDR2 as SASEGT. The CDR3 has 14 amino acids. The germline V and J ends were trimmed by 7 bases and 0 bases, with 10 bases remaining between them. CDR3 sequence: CASNEANSGNTIYF. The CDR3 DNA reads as TGTGCCAGCAACGAAGCAAACTCTGGAAACACCATATATTTT.

Here the CDR3 reads CASSSPWGEDSDTGELFF. CDR3 DNA: TGTGCCAGCAGCTCCCCCTGGGGAGAGGATTCGGACACCGGGGAGCTGTTTTTT. This chain uses TRBV7-9 with TRBJ2-2; possible D gene TRBD2, 5 bases. Germline assignment: CDR1 SEHNR and CDR2 FQNEAQ (reference sequence). The CDR3 is made up of 18 amino acids. The ends were cut back, 4 bases at V and 3 bases at J, with 21 bases in the middle.

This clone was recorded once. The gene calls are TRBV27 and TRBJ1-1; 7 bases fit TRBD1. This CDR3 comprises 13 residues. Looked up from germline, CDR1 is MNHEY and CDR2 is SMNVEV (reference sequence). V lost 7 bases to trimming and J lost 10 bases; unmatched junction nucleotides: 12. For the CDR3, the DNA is TGTGCCAGCAAAACAATGACAGGGATGGGAGCTTTCTTT. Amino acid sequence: CASKTMTGMGAFF.

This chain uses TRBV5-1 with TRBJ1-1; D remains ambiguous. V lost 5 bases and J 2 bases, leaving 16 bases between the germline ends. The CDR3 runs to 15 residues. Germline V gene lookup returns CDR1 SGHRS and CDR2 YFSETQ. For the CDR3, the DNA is TGCGCCAGCAGTTTGCCACTCACCTCTAACACTGAAGCTTTCTTT. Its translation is CASSLPLTSNTEAFF.

The CDR3 nucleotides read TGTGCCAGCAGTGGAGGTTACGAGCAGTACTTC. This encodes CASSGGYEQYF. This sequence joins TRBV6-5 and TRBJ2-7; TRBD2 is a possible D gene (5 bases). The V end lost 5 bases, the J end lost 4 bases, and 6 bases lay between the germline ends. CDR3 length equals 11 residues. The germline CDR1 and CDR2 sequences are MNHEY and SVGAGI.

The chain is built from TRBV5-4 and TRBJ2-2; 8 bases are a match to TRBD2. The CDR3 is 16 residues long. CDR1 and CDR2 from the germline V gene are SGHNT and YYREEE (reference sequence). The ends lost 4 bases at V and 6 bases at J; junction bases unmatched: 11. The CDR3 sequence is CASSAPGTRPSGELFF. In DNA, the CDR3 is TGTGCCAGCAGCGCGCCAGGGACTAGGCCTTCCGGGGAGCTGTTTTTT.

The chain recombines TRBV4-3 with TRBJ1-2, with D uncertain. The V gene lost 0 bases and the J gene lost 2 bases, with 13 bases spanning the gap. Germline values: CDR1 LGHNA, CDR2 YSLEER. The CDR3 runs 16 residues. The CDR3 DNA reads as TGCGCCAGCAGCCAAGATCTGTGGCAGTCCAACTATGGCTACACCTTC. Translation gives CASSQDLWQSNYGYTF.

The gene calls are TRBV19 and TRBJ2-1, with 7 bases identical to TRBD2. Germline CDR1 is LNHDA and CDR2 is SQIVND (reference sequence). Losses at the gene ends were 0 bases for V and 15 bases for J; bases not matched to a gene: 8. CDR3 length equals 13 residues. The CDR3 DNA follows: TGTGCCAGTAGTATAGATCATCGGGAGGAGTCGTTCTTC. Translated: CASSIDHREESFF. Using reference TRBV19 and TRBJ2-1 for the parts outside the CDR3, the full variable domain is DGGITQSPKYLFRKEGQNVTLSCEQNLNHDAMYWYRQDPGQGLRLIYYSQIVNDFQKGDIAEGYSVSREKKESFPLTVTSAQKNPTAFYLCASSIDHREESFFGPGTRLTVL.

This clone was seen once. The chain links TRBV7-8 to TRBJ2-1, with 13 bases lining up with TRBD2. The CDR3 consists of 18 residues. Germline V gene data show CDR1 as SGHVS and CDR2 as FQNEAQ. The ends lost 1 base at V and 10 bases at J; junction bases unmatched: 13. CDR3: CASSLESLGLAGVSEQFF. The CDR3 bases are TGTGCCAGCAGCTTAGAATCTTTAGGACTAGCGGGAGTCAGCGAGCAGTTCTTC.

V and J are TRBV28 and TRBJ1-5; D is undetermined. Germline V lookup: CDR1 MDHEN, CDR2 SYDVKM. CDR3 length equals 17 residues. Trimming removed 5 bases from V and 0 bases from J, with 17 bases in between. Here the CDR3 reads CASSIRNLVNSNQPQHF. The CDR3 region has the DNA TGTGCCAGCAGTATACGTAATTTGGTGAATAGCAATCAGCCCCAGCATTTT.

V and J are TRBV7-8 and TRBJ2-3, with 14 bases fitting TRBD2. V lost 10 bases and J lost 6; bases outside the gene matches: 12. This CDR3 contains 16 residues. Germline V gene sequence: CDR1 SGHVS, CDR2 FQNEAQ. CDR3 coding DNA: TGTGCCACCCGGGGGACTAGCGGGAGAATAAGGGATACGCAGTATTTT. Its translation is CATRGTSGRIRDTQYF.

As DNA, the CDR3 is TGTGCCAGCAGCTCACCCGGGAAGAACCACAATGAGCAGTTCTTC. As protein: CASSSPGKNHNEQFF. The chain recombines TRBV13 with TRBJ2-1, with D possibly TRBD2 on 5 matching bases. V lost 4 bases and J lost 5, with 15 bases in between. Germline assignment: CDR1 PRHDT and CDR2 FYEKMQ (reference sequence). This CDR3 is 15 amino acids long.

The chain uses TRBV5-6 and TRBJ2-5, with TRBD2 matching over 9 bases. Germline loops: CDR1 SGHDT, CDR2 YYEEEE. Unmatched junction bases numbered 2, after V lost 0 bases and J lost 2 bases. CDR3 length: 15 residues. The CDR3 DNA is TGTGCCAGCAGCTTGGGACTAGCGGAGCAAGAGACCCAGTACTTC. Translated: CASSLGLAEQETQYF.

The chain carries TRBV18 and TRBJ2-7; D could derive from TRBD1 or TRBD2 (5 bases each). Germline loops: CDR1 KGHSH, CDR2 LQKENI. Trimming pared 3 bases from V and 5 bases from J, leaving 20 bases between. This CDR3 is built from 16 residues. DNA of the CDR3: TGTGCCAGCTCACCCAGACAGTCCGGGGCGAATGACGAGCAGTACTTC. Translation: CASSPRQSGANDEQYF.

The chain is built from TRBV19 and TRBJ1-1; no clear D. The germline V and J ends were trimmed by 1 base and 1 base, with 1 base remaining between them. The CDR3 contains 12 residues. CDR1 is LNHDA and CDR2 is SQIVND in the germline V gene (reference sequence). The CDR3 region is CASSIGNTEAFF. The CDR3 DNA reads TGTGCCAGTAGTATAGGGAACACTGAAGCTTTCTTT.

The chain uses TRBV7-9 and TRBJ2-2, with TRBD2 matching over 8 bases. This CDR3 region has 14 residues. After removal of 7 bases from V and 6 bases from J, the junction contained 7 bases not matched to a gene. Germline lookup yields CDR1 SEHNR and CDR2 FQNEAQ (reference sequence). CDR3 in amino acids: CASTPGLGPGELFF. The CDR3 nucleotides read TGTGCCAGCACTCCGGGACTAGGGCCCGGGGAGCTGTTTTTT.

Here the CDR3 reads CASSLVGQGNEKLFF. The DNA of the CDR3 is TGCGCCAGCAGCTTGGTGGGACAGGGAAATGAAAAACTGTTTTTT. The gene calls are TRBV5-1 and TRBJ1-4; the match to TRBD1 covers 9 bases. V lost 0 bases to trimming and J lost 5 bases; unmatched junction nucleotides: 2. The CDR3 contains 15 residues. Germline-derived CDR1 and CDR2 are SGHRS and YFSETQ.